This T cell receptor (beta chain) was recovered during a study of shared clonotypes between healthy human individuals. CDR1 is LNHDA, CDR2 SQIVND, per germline (reference sequence). The CDR3 runs to 13 residues. Trimming took 3 bases from V and 7 from J; bases not matched to a gene: 3. Sequencing was performed with immunoSEQ multiplex PCR; in TCRdb, only in-frame clones are kept and a portion is missing. The data contain 950,000 to 1,300,000 clones, about 80% of them singletons. In the case of this clone: Antigen: not known.

Study outcomes and limitations: Expectations were that clonotype sharing among donors would be affected by sequencing depth.

The sequenced sample was memory CD4+ T cells sorted from blood. Subset described: CD45RA-negative fraction. This TCR was sampled from a man aged 18 to 30 in good health. The chain uses TRBV19 and TRBJ2-1; 7 bases line up with TRBD2. CDR3 DNA sequence: TGTGCCAGTAGTATGGAGCGGGGAAATGAGCAGTTCTTC. It yields the protein CASSMERGNEQFF.